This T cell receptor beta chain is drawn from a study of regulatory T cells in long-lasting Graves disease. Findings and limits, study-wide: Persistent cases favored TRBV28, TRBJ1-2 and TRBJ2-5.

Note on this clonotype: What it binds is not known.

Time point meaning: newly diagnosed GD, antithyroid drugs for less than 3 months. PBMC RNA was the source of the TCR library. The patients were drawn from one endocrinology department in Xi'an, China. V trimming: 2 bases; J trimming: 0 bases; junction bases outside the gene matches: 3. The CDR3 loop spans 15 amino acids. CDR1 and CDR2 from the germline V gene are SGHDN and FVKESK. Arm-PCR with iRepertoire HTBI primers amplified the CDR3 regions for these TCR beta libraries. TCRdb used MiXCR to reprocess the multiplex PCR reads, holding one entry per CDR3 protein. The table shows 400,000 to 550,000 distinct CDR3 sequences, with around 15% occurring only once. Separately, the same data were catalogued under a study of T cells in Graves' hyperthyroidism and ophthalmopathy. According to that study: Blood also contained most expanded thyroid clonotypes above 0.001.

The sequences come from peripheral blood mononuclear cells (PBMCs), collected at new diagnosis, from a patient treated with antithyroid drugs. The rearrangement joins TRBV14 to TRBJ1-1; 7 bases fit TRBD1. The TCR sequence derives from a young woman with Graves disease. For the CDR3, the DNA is TGTGCCAGCAGCCAAATGGGACAGCTGAACACTGAAGCTTTCTTT. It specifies CASSQMGQLNTEAFF.